This entry lists 22 T cell receptor beta chains sequenced from one sample in a study of T cell clonality in common variable immunodeficiency. Libraries were prepared by immunoSEQ multiplex PCR; TCRdb keeps only in-frame clonotypes and omits some of them. The sample is made up of about 39,000 clones, none counted only once. Sequencing used peripheral blood mononuclear cells. The receptors shown here come from a person aged 18-69 years in good health.

This clone was recorded at least ten times. The CDR3 goes on 3 residues after the read ends, and that part is filled in from the germline J gene. This chain joins TRBV29-1 and TRBJ2-1; 12 bases align to TRBD1. The V gene's germline CDR1 is SQVTM and CDR2 ANQGSEA. V was pared by 3 bases and J by 7 bases, with 7 bases of the junction left unmatched. The CDR3 spans 15 residues. The chain's CDR3 is CSVDPGQGAWNEQFF. CDR3 bases read: TGCAGCGTTGACCCGGGACAGGGGGCTTGGAATGAG.

This clone was counted many times. The CDR3 is cut off 3 residues early in the read; its end comes from the germline J gene. The chain employs TRBV12-3 or TRBV12-4 and TRBJ2-3; tentatively, D is TRBD1 (5 bases). This CDR3 has 12 residues. Trimming shortened V by 9 bases and J by 1 base, and 8 bases separated the two germline ends. The CDR3 sequence: CASGAGTDTQYF. The covered CDR3 bases are TGTGCCAGTGGGGCGGGCACAGATACG.

About this clone itself: The CDR3 end lies 3 residues beyond the end of the read and is filled in from the germline J gene. This chain uses TRBV6-2 or TRBV6-3 with TRBJ1-2; no reliable D call. The CDR3 is 14 residues long. Germline loops: CDR1 MNHEY, CDR2 SVGEGT. This chain's CDR3 is CASSYSTSTDTYTF. The sequenced CDR3 bases are TGTGCCAGCAGTTACTCGACTAGCACAGATACC.

This clone was recorded at least ten times. The read terminates 3 residues ahead of where the CDR3 ends, so the germline J gene completes it. The genes are TRBV19 and TRBJ1-1; D remains ambiguous. Between the trimmed V and J ends, which lost 8 bases and 1 base, there was a span of 14 bases. The CDR3 has 14 amino acids. Per the germline V gene, CDR1 is LNHDA and CDR2 is SQIVND (reference sequence). The covered CDR3 bases are TGTGCCAGTGGGTTCGACTCATGGAACACTGAA. It is translated as CASGFDSWNTE. The complete CDR3 reads CASGFDSWNTEAFF.

Comment on this clone: With the read ending 3 residues before the CDR3 end, the germline J gene is used to fill in that end. This chain links TRBV20-1 with TRBJ2-1; 9 bases are a match to TRBD2. This CDR3 is built from 15 residues. Trimming took 5 bases from V and 7 from J; bases not matched to a gene: 12. Germline CDR1 and CDR2: DFQATT and SNEGSKA (reference sequence). The CDR3 here is CSAGGRLAGRNEQFF. Partial CDR3 DNA: TGCAGTGCTGGAGGGAGGCTAGCGGGAAGGAATGAG.

In its sample, this clone was seen many times. Read sequence stops 3 residues before the CDR3 end, and the germline J gene provides the missing end. The chain carries TRBV7-6 and TRBJ2-7, with D perhaps matching TRBD1 (5 bases). V shed 0 bases and J shed 4 bases, with 7 bases lying between them. Germline CDR1 reads SGHVS; CDR2 reads FNYEAQ. The CDR3 length is 13 residues. The CDR3 reads CASSLAQGYEQYF. The part of the CDR3 DNA that was read is TGTGCCAGCAGCTTAGCGCAGGGTTACGAG. The complete variable domain, with remaining parts taken from reference TRBV7-6 and TRBJ2-7, reads GAGVSQSPRYKVTKRGQDVALRCDPISGHVSLYWYRQALGQGPEFLTYFNYEAQQDKSGLPNDRFSAERPEGSISTLTIQRTEQRDSAMYRCASSLAQGYEQYFGPGTRLTVT.

This clone has a count of ten or more. Read data end 3 residues before the CDR3 end; the end is taken from the germline J gene. This chain links TRBV20-1 with TRBJ1-4; TRBD1 might be the D (6 bases). The CDR3 loop spans 15 amino acids. The germline V gene has CDR1 DFQATT and CDR2 SNEGSKA (reference sequence). Partial CDR3 DNA: TGCAGTGCTAGAGATTCAGGCGGGGGCGGTTCACCA. Its translation: CSARDSGGGGSP. The CDR3 as a whole reads CSARDSGGGGSPLFF.

Details on this clone: The sequence runs out 3 residues before the end of the CDR3; the remainder is reconstructed from the germline J gene. The chain is built from TRBV20-1 and TRBJ2-1, with 11 bases identical to TRBD2. The CDR3 is made up of 15 amino acids. Trimming removed 6 bases from V and 2 bases from J; junction bases left unmatched: 6. Germline assignment: CDR1 DFQATT and CDR2 SNEGSKA (reference sequence). The CDR3 region is CSAYRLAGTYNEQFF. Partial CDR3 DNA: TGCAGTGCATATAGACTAGCGGGAACCTACAATGAG.

Many counts were recorded for this clone. The CDR3 end lies 3 residues beyond the end of the read and is filled in from the germline J gene. The gene calls are TRBV12-3 or TRBV12-4 and TRBJ2-7; D is ambiguous. Trimming removed 5 bases from V and 3 bases from J, with 14 bases in between. This CDR3 is 14 amino acids long. CDR3 DNA, as far as it was read: TGTGCCAGCAGTCCCGGTGGCAGGAGCTACGAG. Its translation is CASSPGGRSYE. From start to end, the CDR3 is CASSPGGRSYEQYF.

This clone was seen many times. The read finishes 3 residues shy of the CDR3 end, and the germline J gene is used to complete it. The chain couples TRBV20-1 to TRBJ1-1, with D unresolved. Germline V gives CDR1 DFQATT, CDR2 SNEGSKA (reference sequence). The CDR3 has 15 amino acids. CDR3 bases read: TGCAGTGCTCCTAAGCGGGGATTTAGCACAGATACG. Residues: CSAPKRGFSTDT. The whole CDR3 protein reads CSAPKRGFSTDTAFF.

This clone showed up many times. The CDR3 end is not reached by the read, which stops 3 residues before it; the germline J gene fills it in. The chain carries TRBV6-1 and TRBJ2-1, with D possibly being TRBD1 (6 bases). The CDR3 length is 14 residues. The V and J ends lost 2 bases and 8 bases respectively, with 13 bases between them. Germline V gene lookup returns CDR1 MNHNS and CDR2 SASEGT. The CDR3 region is CASSELGTSYEQFF. The sequenced CDR3 bases are TGTGCCAGCAGTGAACTGGGGACATCCTATGAG.

This clone has a count of ten or more. The CDR3 end is not reached by the read, which stops 3 residues before it; the germline J gene fills it in. This chain links TRBV29-1 with TRBJ1-3; no reliable D call. The CDR3 is 12 amino acids. The germline V gene has CDR1 SQVTM and CDR2 ANQGSEA. Trimming left V 4 bases short and J 0 bases short, with 4 bases between. The CDR3: CSVAHSGNTIYF. CDR3 bases read: TGCAGCGTTGCCCACTCTGGAAACACC. The full variable domain, completed using reference TRBV29-1 and TRBJ1-3, is SAVISQKPSRDICQRGTSLTIQCQVDSQVTMMFWYRQQPGQSLTLIATANQGSEATYESGFVIDKFPISRPNLTFSTLTVSNMSPEDSSIYLCSVAHSGNTIYFGEGSWLTVV.

Many counts were recorded for this clone. The read ends 3 residues before the CDR3 terminus; that terminus is restored from the germline J gene. V gene TRBV20-1 combines with J gene TRBJ2-1, with 10 nucleotides matching TRBD1. Trimming at V came to 2 bases and at J to 9 bases, leaving 10 bases not matched to a gene. The length of the CDR3 is 15 residues. CDR1 is DFQATT, CDR2 SNEGSKA, per germline (reference sequence). CDR3 loop: CSARSTGDRGGEQFF. CDR3 DNA, as far as it was read: TGCAGTGCTAGATCAACTGGGGACAGGGGAGGTGAG.

Comments on this clone: The CDR3 end lies 3 residues beyond the end of the read and is filled in from the germline J gene. The rearrangement uses TRBV19 and TRBJ1-4; 7 bases map to TRBD1. Germline CDR1 reads LNHDA; CDR2 reads SQIVND (reference sequence). This CDR3 is 15 amino acids long. CDR3 DNA (partial): TGTGCCAGTAGTGAGGGACAGTCGGGGAATTCACCA. The encoded protein is CASSEGQSGNSP. The whole CDR3 protein is CASSEGQSGNSPLFF.

This clone was detected only a few times. The CDR3 end falls 3 residues outside the read, so it is completed with the germline J gene. The rearrangement joins TRBV2 to TRBJ1-5; D is undetermined. The CDR3 extends over 15 amino acids. Trimming took 6 bases from V and 6 from J, leaving 18 bases between them. From germline, CDR1 is SNHLY and CDR2 FYNNEI. The CDR3 spells CASSLSLLVGQPQHF. The sequenced part of the CDR3 DNA is TGTGCCAGCAGCCTATCACTTCTAGTCGGTCAGCCC.

This clone was observed many times. CDR3 protein: CASSITPGTGMGNEQFF. The sequenced part of the CDR3 DNA is TGTGCCAGTAGTATAACCCCGGGGACAGGTATGGGCAATGAG. The chain couples TRBV19 to TRBJ2-1; 8 bases fit TRBD1. The missing CDR3 end, 3 residues past where the read stops, is filled in from the germline J gene. This CDR3 comprises 17 residues. CDR1 is LNHDA and CDR2 is SQIVND in the germline V gene (reference sequence). V lost 2 bases and J lost 6; bases outside the gene matches: 12.

This clone was detected many times. The part of the CDR3 DNA that was read is TGTGCCATCAGGGACGGACTAGCGGGAGGGGCCGGGGAG. Translation: CAIRDGLAGGAGE. The full-length CDR3 reads as CAIRDGLAGGAGELFF. The V and J genes are TRBV10-3 and TRBJ2-2; 15 bases are a match to TRBD2. The read is 3 residues too short to cover the CDR3 end, so that end is filled in from the germline J gene. The CDR3 consists of 16 residues. From germline, CDR1 is ENHRY and CDR2 SYGVKD. J was trimmed by 6 bases and V by 6 bases; bases with no gene match: 5.

This clone was seen repeatedly, ten times or more. The CDR3 end falls 3 residues outside the read, so it is completed with the germline J gene. The chain combines TRBV6-8 with TRBJ2-1, with 10 bases aligning to TRBD2. CDR1 MNHGY and CDR2 SAAAGT come from the germline V gene. The CDR3 contains 16 residues. The junction had 11 bases not matched to a gene; V was cut back by 3 bases and J by 9 bases. This chain's CDR3 is CASSYQSGRAGGEQFF. Partial CDR3 DNA: TGTGCCAGCAGTTATCAGAGCGGGAGGGCCGGTGGTGAG.

The sample holds many counts of this clone. The DNA ends 3 residues before the CDR3 does, and the rest of the CDR3 is filled in from the germline J gene. The J gene is TRBJ2-1, the V gene TRBV7-8, with 8 bases that match TRBD2. The ends lost 5 bases at V and 0 bases at J; junction bases unmatched: 9. Germline CDR1 is SGHVS and CDR2 is FQNEAQ. The CDR3 totals 17 residues. CDR3 DNA, as far as it was read: TGTGCCAGCAGCGCCCAACTAGCGGCGAGCTCCTACAATGAG. Its translation is CASSAQLAASSYNE. The whole CDR3 protein reads CASSAQLAASSYNEQFF.

At least ten counts were recorded for this clone. At one end, the junction sequence differs from germline, possibly due to a read error. The CDR3 end is not reached by the read, which stops 3 residues before it; the germline J gene fills it in. This chain connects TRBV5-1 to TRBJ2-2; tentatively, D is TRBD2 (6 bases). The CDR3 contains 14 residues. Germline V gene lookup returns CDR1 SGHRS and CDR2 YFSETQ. The CDR3: CASSGTSLMGGLFF. The sequenced CDR3 bases are TGCGCCAGCAGCGGGACTTCCTTAATGGGGGGG.

In this sample, this clone turned up a few times. Sequencing ends 3 residues short of the CDR3 end; the germline J gene provides the rest. The J gene is TRBJ2-1, the V gene TRBV7-9; D is perhaps TRBD2 (6 bases). The CDR3 consists of 14 residues. V lost 2 bases, J lost 7 bases, and 12 bases lay in between. Germline V CDR1 and CDR2: SEHNR, FQNEAQ (reference sequence). The CDR3: CASSLSTSRNEQFF. CDR3 DNA, as far as it was read: TGTGCCAGCAGCTTATCGACTAGTCGGAATGAG.

Ten or more counts support this clone. The read comes to an end 3 residues before the CDR3 does, leaving the germline J gene to fill in the end. This chain uses TRBV19 with TRBJ2-7, with D possibly TRBD2 on 5 matching bases. Germline V gene lookup returns CDR1 LNHDA and CDR2 SQIVND (reference sequence). The CDR3 loop spans 13 amino acids. Trimming cost V 5 bases and J 5 bases, with 13 bases left between them. The sequenced CDR3 bases are TGTGCCAGTAGTCCCGGACTGAAAAACGAG. It codes for CASSPGLKNE. The full-length CDR3 reads as CASSPGLKNEQYF.